This entry lists 30 T cell receptor beta chains sequenced from one sample in a study of CD8+ T cells in alopecia areata. As to treatment: oral pan-JAK inhibitor, 5-10 mg twice daily. As the sequencing template, cDNA was produced by extracting RNA and reverse transcribing it. The method was immunoSEQ multiplex PCR; TCRdb's version includes in-frame clones alone and lacks a portion of them. Of just over 150,000 clones in the sample, about three fifths are singletons; the top ten hold 0.7% to 1%. The sequenced sample was CD4+ T cells sorted from blood, obtained at week 4, from a patient treated with tofacitinib. These receptors were obtained from a human donor with alopecia areata.

The chain links TRBV7-2 to TRBJ2-7; the D gene could be TRBD1 or TRBD2 (5 bases each). There are 16 residues in the CDR3. Trimming shortened V by 6 bases and J by 2 bases, and 20 bases separated the two germline ends. Germline CDR1 reads SGHTA; CDR2 reads FQGNSA. CDR3 sequence: CASSFSWGSGAYEQYF. The CDR3 DNA follows: TGTGCCAGCAGTTTTAGTTGGGGGTCGGGTGCCTACGAGCAGTACTTC.

V gene TRBV30 combines with J gene TRBJ2-1; D unresolved. V was clipped by 3 bases and J by 8 bases, with 14 bases between them. Per germline, CDR1 GTSNPN and CDR2 SVGIG (reference sequence). This CDR3 is 13 amino acids long. CDR3 loop: CAWSRRFGDEQFF. DNA for the CDR3: TGTGCCTGGAGCCGGCGATTTGGGGATGAGCAGTTCTTC.

The chain is built from TRBV9 and TRBJ1-4; 7 bases are a match to TRBD1. Germline CDR1 SGDLS, CDR2 YYNGEE. Trimming removed 3 bases from V and 0 bases from J; junction bases left unmatched: 11. The CDR3 covers 18 residues. This CDR3 reads CASSETGILGATNEKLFF. The CDR3 bases are TGTGCCAGCAGCGAGACAGGGATTCTAGGGGCAACTAATGAAAAACTGTTTTTT.

The chain joins TRBV6-1 to TRBJ1-1; no clear D gene. The CDR3 is made up of 15 amino acids. The V gene's germline CDR1 is MNHNS and CDR2 SASEGT. V lost 0 bases and J lost 4, with 12 bases in between. As DNA, the CDR3 is TGTGCCAGCAGTGAAGCCGCCAGGTTTGGCACTGAAGCTTTCTTT. Protein sequence: CASSEAARFGTEAFF.

J is TRBJ2-5 and V is TRBV29-1; the D gene is possibly TRBD1 (5 bases). CDR3 length equals 14 residues. Germline CDR1 reads SQVTM; CDR2 reads ANQGSEA. The V gene lost 3 bases and the J gene lost 1 base, with 12 bases spanning the gap. The CDR3 is CSVDQGSFQETQYF. The CDR3 nucleotides read TGCAGCGTTGACCAGGGAAGTTTCCAAGAGACCCAGTACTTC.

J is TRBJ1-1 and V is TRBV9, with 7 bases that match TRBD1. The CDR3 runs to 17 residues. Germline V CDR1 and CDR2: SGDLS, YYNGEE. The trim removed 4 bases at V and 4 bases at J, leaving 16 bases unmatched. Here the CDR3 DNA reads TGTGCCAGCAGCCCCCGAGTAGGGGGCGGGAGAGGCACTGAAGCTTTCTTT. Translation gives CASSPRVGGGRGTEAFF. The whole variable domain, remainder taken from reference TRBV9 and TRBJ1-1, is DSGVTQTPKHLITATGQRVTLRCSPRSGDLSVYWYQQSLDQGLQFLIQYYNGEERAKGNILERFSAQQFPDLHSELNLSSLELGDSALYFCASSPRVGGGRGTEAFFGQGTRLTVV.

The chain combines TRBV6-5 with TRBJ2-1; 12 bases are a match to TRBD1. The trim removed 6 bases at V and 7 bases at J, leaving 4 bases unmatched. Germline V lookup: CDR1 MNHEY, CDR2 SVGAGI. The CDR3 length is 14 residues. The CDR3 DNA is TGTGCCAGCAGGGGACAGGGGGCGAGGAATGAGCAGTTCTTC. It encodes CASRGQGARNEQFF.

This chain uses TRBV5-6 with TRBJ2-5, with a tentative D call TRBD1 (6 bases). The germline V gene has CDR1 SGHDT and CDR2 YYEEEE. The CDR3 is made up of 14 amino acids. V lost 0 bases and J 5 bases, leaving 11 bases between the germline ends. The CDR3 loop is CASSLVGGRETQYF. CDR3 coding DNA: TGTGCCAGCAGCTTGGTTGGGGGCCGGGAGACCCAGTACTTC.

The chain employs TRBV25-1 and TRBJ1-2; D uncertain. CDR1 is MGHDK and CDR2 is SYGVNS in the germline V gene. Trimming took off 4 bases at V and 5 bases at J, with 11 bases between the two ends. The CDR3 totals 13 residues. Written as DNA, the CDR3 is TGTGCCAGCAGTGCTTCCAAAACGTATGGCTACACCTTC. This codes for CASSASKTYGYTF.

J is TRBJ2-3 and V is TRBV30; possible D gene TRBD1, 5 bases. The germline V and J ends were trimmed by 2 bases and 2 bases, with 8 bases remaining between them. In germline, CDR1 is GTSNPN, CDR2 SVGIG (reference sequence). This CDR3 region has 13 residues. The CDR3 loop reads CAWSRQSTDTQYF. The CDR3 DNA follows: TGTGCCTGGAGTCGACAGTCCACAGATACGCAGTATTTT. Full variable domain (missing parts from reference TRBV30 and TRBJ2-3): SQTIHQWPATLVQPVGSPLSLECTVEGTSNPNLYWYRQAAGRGLQLLFYSVGIGQISSEVPQNLSASRPQDRQFILSSKKLLLSDSGFYLCAWSRQSTDTQYFGPGTRLTVL.

This chain uses TRBV30 with TRBJ2-2; D gene ambiguous. The germline V and J ends were trimmed by 2 bases and 1 base, with 5 bases remaining between them. Germline V gene sequence: CDR1 GTSNPN, CDR2 SVGIG (reference sequence). This CDR3 region has 13 residues. The CDR3 sequence: CAWSPENTGELFF. CDR3 bases: TGTGCCTGGAGTCCTGAGAACACCGGGGAGCTGTTTTTT.

The chain couples TRBV29-1 to TRBJ2-5, with TRBD1 as a possible D gene (6 bases). The CDR3 consists of 13 residues. V dropped 8 bases and J dropped 0 bases, with 13 bases sitting between them. CDR1 and CDR2 (germline): SQVTM, ANQGSEA. The CDR3 DNA reads TGCAGCACAGGGCAGGGCAACCAAGAGACCCAGTACTTC. This codes for CSTGQGNQETQYF.

The chain couples TRBV15 to TRBJ1-6; 8 positions agree with TRBD1. The germline CDR1 and CDR2 sequences are LNHNV and YYDKDF (reference sequence). This CDR3 comprises 15 residues. Trimming at V came to 5 bases and at J to 8 bases, leaving 8 bases not matched to a gene. CDR3 nucleotide sequence: TGTGCCACCAGCGATCAGGGGGCGTCGGATTCACCCCTCCACTTT. Residues: CATSDQGASDSPLHF.

This chain uses TRBV7-2 with TRBJ2-1; the D gene could be TRBD1 or TRBD2 (5 bases each). Trimming stripped 3 bases from V and 8 bases from J, with 11 bases between. This CDR3 region has 13 residues. Germline CDR1 SGHTA, CDR2 FQGNSA. The CDR3 sequence is CASSFGRGDEQFF. The CDR3 region has the DNA TGTGCCAGCAGCTTTGGCAGAGGGGATGAGCAGTTCTTC.

The chain uses TRBV29-1 and TRBJ2-1; D is uncertain. From germline, CDR1 is SQVTM and CDR2 ANQGSEA. The CDR3 runs 10 residues. The V end was cut by 6 bases, the J end by 5 bases, with 5 bases between. The CDR3 DNA sequence: TGCAGCGTGCAAGACAATGAGCAGTTCTTC. This codes for CSVQDNEQFF.

This clone was recorded once. The chain has TRBV2 and TRBJ2-5, with D perhaps TRBD1 (6 bases). The CDR3 consists of 12 residues. Germline CDR1 SNHLY, CDR2 FYNNEI. The germline V and J ends were trimmed by 9 bases and 2 bases, with 10 bases remaining between them. CDR3 in amino acids: CASNRVQETQYF. CDR3 DNA: TGTGCCAGTAACAGGGTTCAAGAGACCCAGTACTTC. Full variable domain (outside the CDR3, taken from reference TRBV2 and TRBJ2-5): EPEVTQTPSHQVTQMGQEVILRCVPISNHLYFYWYRQILGQKVEFLVSFYNNEISEKSEIFDDQFSVERPDGSNFTLKIRSTKLEDSAMYFCASNRVQETQYFGPGTRLLVL.

The chain recombines TRBV7-9 with TRBJ2-7; TRBD2 matches at 9 bases. Germline values: CDR1 SEHNR, CDR2 FQNEAQ (reference sequence). This CDR3 contains 13 residues. The J segment lost 6 bases and the V segment lost 5 bases, leaving 5 bases of the junction unmatched. CDR3 sequence: CASSLAGGREQYF. The CDR3 DNA follows: TGTGCCAGCAGCCTCGCGGGGGGGCGCGAGCAGTACTTC.

The sample holds a few counts of this clone. This rearrangement joins TRBV14 to TRBJ2-2; D call uncertain. CDR3 size: 14 residues. V was cut by 0 bases and J by 3 bases, with 5 bases left in between. Per the germline V gene, CDR1 is SGHDN and CDR2 is FVKESK. The CDR3, as DNA: TGTGCCAGCAGCCAAGATCGCGACACCGGGGAGCTGTTTTTT. Its protein is CASSQDRDTGELFF.

This clone was detected only a few times. The genes are TRBV30 and TRBJ2-3; no firm D call. Per germline, CDR1 GTSNPN and CDR2 SVGIG (reference sequence). The V end lost 1 base, the J end lost 9 bases, and 8 bases lay between the germline ends. This CDR3 region has 11 residues. CDR3 residues: CAWSELETQYF. CDR3 coding DNA: TGTGCCTGGAGTGAGCTAGAAACGCAGTATTTT.

V usage is TRBV25-1 and J usage is TRBJ2-7; no clear D. Germline assignment: CDR1 MGHDK and CDR2 SYGVNS. V was pared by 5 bases and J by 4 bases, with 9 bases between. The CDR3 loop spans 12 amino acids. The chain's CDR3 is CASSPTSYEQYF. The CDR3 region has the DNA TGTGCCAGCAGTCCCACAAGTTACGAGCAGTACTTC.

This clone was detected only a few times. V is TRBV7-8 and J is TRBJ1-1; possible D gene TRBD1, 6 bases. V dropped 2 bases and J dropped 0 bases, with 13 bases sitting between them. Germline assignment: CDR1 SGHVS and CDR2 FQNEAQ. The CDR3 contains 16 residues. For the CDR3, the DNA is TGTGCCAGCAGCTTATTCGCCGGACAGATGAACACTGAAGCTTTCTTT. Amino acid sequence: CASSLFAGQMNTEAFF.

J is TRBJ1-2 and V is TRBV30, with D possibly TRBD1 on 5 matching bases. Trimming took 0 bases from V and 8 from J, leaving 10 bases between them. This CDR3 comprises 12 residues. In germline, CDR1 is GTSNPN, CDR2 SVGIG (reference sequence). This CDR3 reads CAWSVGGAGYTF. In DNA, the CDR3 is TGTGCCTGGAGTGTAGGAGGGGCCGGCTACACCTTC. Variable domain in full (rest from reference TRBV30 and TRBJ1-2): SQTIHQWPATLVQPVGSPLSLECTVEGTSNPNLYWYRQAAGRGLQLLFYSVGIGQISSEVPQNLSASRPQDRQFILSSKKLLLSDSGFYLCAWSVGGAGYTFGSGTRLTVV.

The chain couples TRBV29-1 to TRBJ2-1; D not certain. The germline CDR1 and CDR2 sequences are SQVTM and ANQGSEA. The CDR3 runs 11 residues. V dropped 7 bases and J dropped 8 bases, with 12 bases sitting between them. The CDR3 sequence is CSATTRDEQFF. In nucleotides, the CDR3 is TGCAGCGCCACCACCCGCGATGAGCAGTTCTTC.

A few counts support this clone. CDR3 sequence (DNA): TGTGCCAGCATGGCGTCACGCACAGATACGCAGTATTTT. Translated, it gives CASMASRTDTQYF. The gene calls are TRBV2 and TRBJ2-3; D gene uncertain. CDR3 length: 13 residues. Trimming left V 7 bases short and J 1 base short, with 9 bases between. Germline CDR1 is SNHLY and CDR2 is FYNNEI. Using reference TRBV2 and TRBJ2-3 for the parts outside the CDR3, the full variable domain is EPEVTQTPSHQVTQMGQEVILRCVPISNHLYFYWYRQILGQKVEFLVSFYNNEISEKSEIFDDQFSVERPDGSNFTLKIRSTKLEDSAMYFCASMASRTDTQYFGPGTRLTVL.

The J gene is TRBJ2-5, the V gene TRBV29-1; a possible D gene is TRBD1 (6 bases). The J call could be wrong; TRBJ2-7 is a better fit for the DNA end. The germline CDR1 and CDR2 sequences are SQVTM and ANQGSEA. This CDR3 region has 14 residues. The CDR3 coding sequence is TGCAGCGTTCATAACAGGGATGATCCGTTCGAGCAGTACTTC. This encodes CSVHNRDDPFEQYF.

This clone is termed medium-sized. The rearrangement uses TRBV2 and TRBJ2-3; 11 positions agree with TRBD2. The germline V gene has CDR1 SNHLY and CDR2 FYNNEI. The CDR3 consists of 16 residues. With V trimmed by 10 bases and J by 0 bases, 9 bases remained unmatched. This CDR3 is CATEGRTSGSTDTQYF. DNA of the CDR3: TGTGCCACGGAGGGGCGGACTAGCGGGAGCACAGATACGCAGTATTTT.

The V call is TRBV6-5, the J call TRBJ1-2; TRBD1 matches at 7 bases. The germline V gene has CDR1 MNHEY and CDR2 SVGAGI. Losses at the gene ends were 10 bases for V and 8 bases for J; bases not matched to a gene: 10. The CDR3 consists of 12 residues. In nucleotides, the CDR3 is TGTGCCATCCTAAACAGGGGAGGGGGCTACACCTTC. Its protein is CAILNRGGGYTF.

A single count supports this clone. This chain uses TRBV18 with TRBJ2-2, with 8 bases that match TRBD2. The CDR3 loop spans 16 amino acids. CDR1 is KGHSH, CDR2 LQKENI, per germline. J lost 6 bases, V lost 1 base, and 7 bases had no gene match. The CDR3 loop is CASSPRGGPKAGELFF. The CDR3 DNA reads as TGTGCCAGCTCACCACGCGGGGGGCCGAAGGCCGGGGAGCTGTTTTTT.

The chain uses TRBV2 and TRBJ1-2; a weak D match, TRBD1 (5 bases). The CDR3 has 14 amino acids. CDR1 and CDR2 (germline): SNHLY, FYNNEI. The ends were cut back, 6 bases at V and 3 bases at J, with 14 bases in the middle. The CDR3 sequence is CASRNGGSDYGYTF. The DNA for the CDR3 is TGTGCCAGCAGGAACGGGGGATCGGACTATGGCTACACCTTC.

This clone was seen once. V usage is TRBV29-1 and J usage is TRBJ2-1; TRBD1 aligns across 7 bases. The CDR3 has 14 residues. Germline CDR1 SQVTM, CDR2 ANQGSEA. V was pared by 6 bases and J by 8 bases, with 13 bases of the junction left unmatched. The CDR3 region has the DNA TGCAGCGTCTTGACAGGGACGTTACACGATGAGCAGTTCTTC. Amino acids: CSVLTGTLHDEQFF.